Listed below are T cell receptor beta chains from one sample, sequenced in a study of T cells in Graves' hyperthyroidism and ophthalmopathy. TCRdb ran MiXCR on the multiplex PCR reads and lists one entry per CDR3 protein. The data hold a few hundred thousand distinct CDR3 sequences, with about 20% observed a single time. Sequenced sample: blood. Every receptor here comes from a man aged 18 to 29 with Graves' hyperthyroidism. CDR3s include the opening cysteine and the closing phenylalanine or tryptophan. The order of the fields is V gene, CDR3 length, J gene, clone size, D gene, CDR3 protein, CDR3 DNA. The D gene is left open where the match is weak. Clone size is given for some rows only: seen once, a few or many times, or a class if the clone is expanded.

TRBV19,13,TRBJ1-2,few,.,CASSIRQSRGYTF,TGTGCCAGTAGTATACGGCAGTCGAGGGGCTACACCTTC
TRBV5-1,14,TRBJ1-3,once,TRBD1,CASSSGGGGNTIYF,TGCGCCAGCAGCTCAGGGGGCGGTGGAAACACCATATATTTT
TRBV5-1,15,TRBJ1-2,many,.,CASSLVGLEGDGYTF,TGCGCCAGCAGCTTGGTCGGACTAGAAGGGGATGGCTACACCTTC
TRBV28,14,TRBJ2-2,few,TRBD1,CASSQYRGTGELFF,TGTGCCAGCAGCCAATACAGGGGCACCGGGGAGCTGTTTTTT
TRBV30,16,TRBJ1-2,many,.,CAWSGEEGPPYYGYTF,TGTGCCTGGAGTGGCGAGGAGGGGCCACCCTACTATGGCTACACCTTC
TRBV28,12,TRBJ1-1,many,TRBD1,CASSLRGARAFF,TGTGCCAGCAGTCTCAGGGGGGCGAGGGCTTTCTTT
TRBV30,14,TRBJ1-1,.,.,CALISGNRDTEAFF,TGTGCCTTAATTTCCGGGAACAGAGACACTGAAGCTTTCTTT
TRBV6-5,16,TRBJ2-7,many,.,CASSTPTSGGLYEQYF,TGTGCCAGCAGTACTCCCACTTCTGGGGGCTTGTACGAGCAGTACTTC
TRBV7-9,16,TRBJ2-5,.,.,CASSLAGTGTQETQYF,TGTGCCAGCAGCTTAGCCGGGACCGGGACCCAAGAGACCCAGTACTTC
TRBV4-1,15,TRBJ2-5,many,.,CASSQASGQFETQYF,TGCGCCAGCAGCCAAGCTTCCGGACAATTCGAGACCCAGTACTTC
TRBV10-3,15,TRBJ2-7,many,.,CAISVAQGGTYEQYF,TGTGCCATCAGTGTTGCACAGGGAGGAACCTACGAGCAGTACTTC
TRBV2,13,TRBJ2-7,many,.,CASRTDLSYEQYF,TGTGCCAGCAGAACGGACCTTTCCTACGAGCAGTACTTC
TRBV5-4,15,TRBJ1-1,.,.,CASSLEQAVNTEAFF,TGTGCCAGCAGCTTGGAACAGGCGGTTAACACTGAAGCTTTCTTT
TRBV27,14,TRBJ1-2,many,TRBD1,CASSLSGRGYGYTF,TGTGCCAGCAGTTTATCTGGCAGGGGGTATGGCTACACCTTC
TRBV19,15,TRBJ2-7,many,TRBD2,CASSIGWGGTYEQYF,TGTGCCAGTAGTATAGGCTGGGGAGGGACCTACGAGCAGTACTTC
TRBV27,14,TRBJ1-5,many,TRBD1,CASSLNRGIQPQHF,TGTGCCAGCAGTTTAAACAGGGGGATCCAGCCCCAGCATTTT
TRBV12-3/TRBV12-4,14,TRBJ1-2,.,TRBD1,CASSTGDLNYGYTF,TGTGCCAGCAGCACAGGGGACTTGAACTATGGCTACACCTTC
TRBV19,17,TRBJ2-2,few,.,CASSTIGGPGNTGELFF,TGTGCCAGTAGTACCATAGGTGGACCGGGCAACACCGGGGAGCTGTTTTTT
TRBV28,15,TRBJ2-7,many,.,CASSFPQGPSYEQYF,TGTGCCAGCAGTTTTCCCCAGGGGCCCTCCTACGAGCAGTACTTC
TRBV6-1,13,TRBJ2-5,many,.,CAGSLSHPGTQYF,TGTGCCGGTTCTTTGTCGCATCCCGGGACCCAGTACTTC
TRBV19,14,TRBJ1-2,.,.,CASSIAQDRYGYTF,TGTGCCAGTAGTATTGCCCAGGACCGCTATGGCTACACCTTC
TRBV28,15,TRBJ2-7,many,.,CASSLLSMSPYEQYF,TGTGCCAGCAGTTTACTCTCCATGAGTCCTTACGAGCAGTACTTC
TRBV3-1,14,TRBJ2-7,.,TRBD1,CASSQGTGNYEQYF,TGTGCCAGCAGCCAAGGGACAGGGAACTACGAGCAGTACTTC
TRBV20-1,14,TRBJ1-1,many,TRBD1,CSATDRVLNAEAFF,TGCAGTGCAACGGACAGGGTGCTGAACGCTGAAGCTTTCTTT
TRBV19,16,TRBJ1-3,many,TRBD1,CASSISGTGAGNTIYF,TGTGCCAGTAGTATCAGCGGGACAGGAGCCGGAAACACCATATATTTT
TRBV6-1,14,TRBJ1-5,few,.,CASSRYRSNQPQHF,TGTGCCAGCAGCAGATATAGGAGCAATCAGCCCCAGCATTTT
TRBV20-1,15,TRBJ1-2,.,.,CSARDLRISNYGYTF,TGCAGTGCTAGAGATTTGCGGATTTCGAACTATGGCTACACCTTC
TRBV15,12,TRBJ2-5,many,.,CATSRDLETQYF,TGTGCCACCAGCAGAGATTTGGAGACCCAGTACTTC
TRBV6-1,13,TRBJ1-3,many,.,CASRDPLGNTIYF,TGTGCCAGCAGGGACCCTCTTGGAAACACCATATATTTT
TRBV12-3/TRBV12-4,16,TRBJ2-7,many,TRBD2,CASSFETRGAAYEQYF,TGTGCCAGCAGTTTCGAAACGCGGGGGGCCGCCTACGAGCAGTACTTC
TRBV4-1,17,TRBJ2-5,many,.,CASSPPLGEGAEETQYF,TGCGCCAGCAGCCCCCCCCTCGGGGAGGGGGCCGAAGAGACCCAGTACTTC
TRBV12-3/TRBV12-4,13,TRBJ1-2,.,.,CASSGGLNYGYTF,TGTGCCAGCAGTGGGGGGTTAAACTATGGCTACACCTTC
TRBV6-1,12,TRBJ1-1,.,.,CAGRTPNTEAFF,TGTGCCGGCAGGACCCCGAACACTGAAGCTTTCTTT
TRBV4-2,20,TRBJ1-3,many,TRBD1,CASSQERDRDPSGSGNTIYF,TGTGCTAGCAGCCAAGAGCGGGACAGGGACCCCTCTGGTTCCGGAAACACCATATATTTT
TRBV12-3/TRBV12-4,17,TRBJ1-2,many,TRBD1,CASSARPGQGIGYGYTF,TGTGCCAGCAGCGCCCGACCGGGACAGGGAATTGGCTATGGCTACACCTTC
TRBV28,14,TRBJ1-2,many,TRBD1,CASHGRGRGYGYTF,TGTGCCAGCCATGGAAGGGGGCGCGGCTATGGCTACACCTTC
TRBV28,15,TRBJ1-2,.,TRBD1,CASSRDRESLYGYTF,TGTGCCAGCAGTCGCGACAGGGAATCTCTCTATGGCTACACCTTC
TRBV4-1,17,TRBJ1-1,few,.,CASSQSTPGRLNTEAFF,TGCGCCAGCAGCCAATCCACACCCGGACGGCTGAACACTGAAGCTTTCTTT
TRBV28,18,TRBJ1-6,few,TRBD1,CASSLVTGARSYNSPLHF,TGTGCCAGCAGTCTAGTGACAGGGGCCCGGTCCTATAATTCACCCCTCCACTTT
TRBV6-1,16,TRBJ2-7,.,.,CASSPKPGLLSYEQYF,TGTGCCAGCAGCCCTAAACCGGGACTCCTCTCCTACGAGCAGTACTTC
TRBV20-1,14,TRBJ1-1,many,TRBD1,CSASGGQGKTEAFF,TGCAGTGCTAGTGGTGGACAGGGGAAAACTGAAGCTTTCTTT
TRBV6-2/TRBV6-3,14,TRBJ2-7,.,TRBD1,CASSYLTGAHEQYF,TGTGCCAGCAGTTACCTGACAGGGGCCCACGAGCAGTACTTC
TRBV20-1,15,TRBJ1-1,many,.,CSARGIAGANAEAFF,TGCAGTGCTAGGGGGATCGCAGGGGCCAACGCTGAAGCTTTCTTT
TRBV24-1,12,TRBJ2-2,many,.,CATTDGTGELFF,TGTGCCACCACCGACGGGACCGGGGAGCTGTTTTTT
TRBV20-1,13,TRBJ2-5,.,.,CSARGPRVETQYF,TGCAGTGCTAGGGGACCTCGAGTGGAGACCCAGTACTTC
TRBV11-2,15,TRBJ1-1,many,.,CASSPDGGMNTEAFF,TGTGCCAGCAGCCCCGACGGGGGGATGAACACTGAAGCTTTCTTT
TRBV9,14,TRBJ1-2,.,.,CASSVATQGLGYTF,TGTGCCAGCAGCGTAGCTACCCAGGGTCTTGGCTACACCTTC
TRBV28,15,TRBJ2-2,many,TRBD1,CASRRQGSNTGELFF,TGTGCCAGCAGACGACAGGGGTCGAACACCGGGGAGCTGTTTTTT
TRBV5-4,15,TRBJ1-2,.,TRBD1,CASSGPGQGALGYTF,TGTGCCAGCAGCGGACCGGGACAGGGGGCGTTAGGCTACACCTTC
TRBV7-8,18,TRBJ1-2,.,TRBD1,CASSLGGPRQGRYYGYTF,TGTGCCAGCAGCTTAGGGGGACCGAGACAGGGCCGATACTATGGCTACACCTTC
TRBV11-2,15,TRBJ1-1,many,.,CASSLVPPGYTEAFF,TGTGCCAGCAGCTTAGTTCCTCCGGGATATACTGAAGCTTTCTTT
TRBV6-2/TRBV6-3,14,TRBJ1-5,many,TRBD1,CASTPDRGYQPQHF,TGTGCCAGCACCCCGGACAGGGGTTATCAGCCCCAGCATTTT
TRBV6-1,13,TRBJ1-1,many,TRBD1,CANGQGINTEAFF,TGTGCCAACGGACAGGGGATAAACACTGAAGCTTTCTTT
TRBV20-1,14,TRBJ1-5,many,.,CSARDLSSNQPQHF,TGCAGTGCTAGAGATCTGAGTAGCAATCAGCCCCAGCATTTT
TRBV29-1,13,TRBJ2-5,many,TRBD2,CSVWFGGARTQYF,TGCAGCGTTTGGTTCGGGGGGGCTAGGACCCAGTACTTC
TRBV7-9,14,TRBJ2-7,.,TRBD1,CASSSDRGYNEQYF,TGTGCCAGCAGCTCGGACAGGGGGTACAACGAGCAGTACTTC
TRBV2,12,TRBJ1-2,many,TRBD1,CASYRQGNGYTF,TGTGCCAGCTATCGACAGGGGAATGGCTACACCTTC
TRBV10-3,15,TRBJ2-7,many,.,CAISLLRASLSEQYF,TGTGCCATCAGCCTTCTACGGGCCTCGCTTAGCGAGCAGTACTTC
TRBV20-1,13,TRBJ2-7,many,TRBD1,CSVRGHLGYEQYF,TGCAGCGTTAGGGGGCATCTGGGCTACGAGCAGTACTTC